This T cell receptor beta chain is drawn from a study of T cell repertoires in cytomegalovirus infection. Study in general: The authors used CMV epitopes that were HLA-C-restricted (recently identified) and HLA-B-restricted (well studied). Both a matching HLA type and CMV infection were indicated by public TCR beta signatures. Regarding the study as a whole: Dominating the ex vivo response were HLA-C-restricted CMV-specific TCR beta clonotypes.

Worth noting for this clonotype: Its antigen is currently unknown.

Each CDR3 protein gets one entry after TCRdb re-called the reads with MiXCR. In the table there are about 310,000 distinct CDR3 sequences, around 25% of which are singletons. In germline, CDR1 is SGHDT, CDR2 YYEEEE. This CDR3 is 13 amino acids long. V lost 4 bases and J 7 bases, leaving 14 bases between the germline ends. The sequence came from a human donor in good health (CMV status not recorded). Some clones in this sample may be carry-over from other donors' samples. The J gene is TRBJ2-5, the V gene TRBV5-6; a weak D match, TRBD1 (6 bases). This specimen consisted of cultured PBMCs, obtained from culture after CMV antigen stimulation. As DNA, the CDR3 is TGTGCCAGCAGCGCATTATCCAGGGGGACCCAGTACTTC. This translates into CASSALSRGTQYF.